These 21 T cell receptor beta chains were sequenced from one sample in a study of cytomegalovirus exposure and HLA in healthy donors. In the PCR, 60 Vbeta and 13 Jbeta primers were used. The method was immunoSEQ multiplex PCR; TCRdb's version includes in-frame clones alone and lacks a portion of them. This sample yields under 200,000 clones, of which roughly 80% are seen a single time; roughly 6.7% belongs to the top ten. Material: PBMCs. These receptors were obtained from a man aged 40-55 years in good health and CMV-seropositive.

The chain joins TRBV6-5 to TRBJ2-3, with D tentatively TRBD2 (7 bases). This CDR3 has 14 amino acids. V gave up 6 bases and J gave up 4 bases, with 14 bases separating them. Per germline, CDR1 MNHEY and CDR2 SVGAGI. The CDR3 DNA reads TGTGCCAGCAGGCGGGGGCGGGGAGCAGATACGCAGTATTTT. It translates to CASRRGRGADTQYF.

This chain links TRBV19 with TRBJ1-6; maybe TRBD1 (6 bases). Germline CDR1 and CDR2: LNHDA and SQIVND (reference sequence). With 4 bases removed from V and 10 bases from J, the gap between germline ends came to 11 bases. This CDR3 spans 13 amino acids. As DNA, the CDR3 is TGTGCCAGTAGTAGTCACAGGGTCTCACCCCTCCACTTT. Residues: CASSSHRVSPLHF.

The rearrangement uses TRBV19 and TRBJ1-6; D is undetermined. V gave up 8 bases and J gave up 7 bases, with 15 bases separating them. Germline V CDR1 and CDR2: LNHDA, SQIVND (reference sequence). The CDR3 extends over 14 amino acids. The CDR3 DNA reads TGTGCCAGTTCCGGGGTGCTTCCGAATTCACCCCTCCACTTT. Translation: CASSGVLPNSPLHF.

This clone came up once. The chain joins TRBV9 to TRBJ2-3; D not certain. Trimming took off 4 bases at V and 2 bases at J, with 5 bases between the two ends. Germline-derived CDR1 and CDR2 are SGDLS and YYNGEE. The CDR3 loop spans 12 amino acids. The CDR3 protein is CASSKYTDTQYF. As DNA, the CDR3 is TGTGCCAGCAGCAAATACACAGATACGCAGTATTTT.

The chain combines TRBV10-2 with TRBJ1-2; D is undetermined. Germline lookup yields CDR1 WSHSY and CDR2 SAAADI. V was pared by 8 bases and J by 8 bases, with 9 bases between. CDR3 length: 10 amino acids. The CDR3 here is CASSVEGYTF. The CDR3 bases are TGCGCCAGCTCGGTAGAGGGCTACACCTTC.

The rearrangement joins TRBV5-4 to TRBJ2-3; a possible D gene is TRBD2 (5 bases). The CDR3 runs 15 residues. Between the trimmed V and J ends, which lost 4 bases and 5 bases, there was a span of 17 bases. Germline V lookup: CDR1 SGHNT, CDR2 YYREEE (reference sequence). The CDR3 bases are TGTGCCAGCAGCCCCGACTACGGTGAGGTAGATACGCAGTATTTT. Its protein product is CASSPDYGEVDTQYF.

This chain joins TRBV6-1 and TRBJ2-3, with D maybe TRBD2 (6 bases). Deletions cut 3 bases from V and 0 bases from J, with 16 bases between. The germline CDR1 and CDR2 sequences are MNHNS and SASEGT. The CDR3 contains 17 residues. The CDR3 here is CASSEAGFLTSTDTQYF. The CDR3 DNA sequence: TGTGCCAGCAGTGAGGCGGGGTTCCTCACTAGCACAGATACGCAGTATTTT.

The V gene is TRBV19, the J gene TRBJ2-3; D ambiguous. Between the trimmed V and J ends, which lost 4 bases and 9 bases, there was a span of 11 bases. Germline lookup yields CDR1 LNHDA and CDR2 SQIVND (reference sequence). The CDR3 consists of 12 residues. The CDR3 DNA is TGTGCCAGTAGTACCTCCTTATCCACGCAGTATTTT. Its translation is CASSTSLSTQYF.

CDR3 nucleotides: TGTGCCAGCAGTCTTTTCTTGGGGGGAAGAAACTATGGCTACACCTTC. Protein: CASSLFLGGRNYGYTF. The V gene is TRBV28, the J gene TRBJ1-2; perhaps TRBD1 as D (5 bases). V lost 5 bases and J 2 bases, leaving 18 bases between the germline ends. CDR1 MDHEN and CDR2 SYDVKM come from the germline V gene. The CDR3 has 16 amino acids.

This chain connects TRBV25-1 to TRBJ2-3; weak D call: TRBD2 (5 bases). This CDR3 contains 16 residues. Germline lookup yields CDR1 MGHDK and CDR2 SYGVNS. V was trimmed by 1 base and J by 5 bases, leaving 16 bases between them. The CDR3 region has the DNA TGTGCCAGCAGTGAATGGGCGGGTTCAGTAGGAGATACGCAGTATTTT. It is translated as CASSEWAGSVGDTQYF.

A few counts support this clone. The CDR3 here is CASSPRGQGTSNTIYF. CDR3 nucleotides: TGTGCCAGCAGCCCGAGGGGACAGGGAACGAGTAACACCATATATTTT. The chain links TRBV9 to TRBJ1-3, with 9 bases that match TRBD1. There are 16 residues in the CDR3. Germline trimming cut 4 bases from V and 7 bases from J; bases unmatched to any gene: 12. In germline, CDR1 is SGDLS, CDR2 YYNGEE.

V usage is TRBV9 and J usage is TRBJ1-2; 7 bases are shared with TRBD1. Germline CDR1 is SGDLS and CDR2 is YYNGEE. Losses at the gene ends were 4 bases for V and 5 bases for J; bases not matched to a gene: 11. The CDR3 covers 15 residues. CDR3 bases: TGTGCCAGCAGCTCAGACAGGGCCTTTCGGTATGGCTACACCTTC. It codes for CASSSDRAFRYGYTF.

V gene TRBV19 combines with J gene TRBJ2-5, with TRBD1 as a possible D gene (6 bases). The V gene lost 7 bases and the J gene lost 4 bases, with 13 bases spanning the gap. This CDR3 has 13 residues. Germline CDR1 LNHDA, CDR2 SQIVND (reference sequence). The CDR3 DNA sequence: TGTGCCAGTAAGGTACAGGGAAGAGAGACCCAGTACTTC. This translates into CASKVQGRETQYF.

The CDR3: CASSPYRGTNTEAFF. The CDR3 coding sequence is TGTGCCAGCTCACCTTACAGGGGAACGAACACTGAAGCTTTCTTT. The chain combines TRBV18 with TRBJ1-1; TRBD1 matches at 7 bases. The CDR3 is 15 residues long. With V trimmed by 3 bases and J by 1 base, 5 bases remained unmatched. Germline lookup yields CDR1 KGHSH and CDR2 LQKENI.

The chain uses TRBV13 and TRBJ2-1, with 11 positions matching TRBD1. The length of the CDR3 is 17 residues. Germline loops: CDR1 PRHDT, CDR2 FYEKMQ (reference sequence). With V trimmed by 5 bases and J by 7 bases, 13 bases remained unmatched. The CDR3 protein is CASSQEGTGGGRNEQFF. Written as DNA, the CDR3 is TGTGCCAGCAGCCAGGAGGGGACAGGGGGTGGGAGAAATGAGCAGTTCTTC.

The J gene is TRBJ2-7, the V gene TRBV20-1; possible D gene TRBD1, 6 bases. V lost 6 bases, J lost 5 bases, and 11 bases lay in between. Germline V gene lookup returns CDR1 DFQATT and CDR2 SNEGSKA (reference sequence). This CDR3 spans 11 amino acids. The CDR3 DNA reads as TGCAGTGCGGACAGTGCCCACGAGCAGTACTTC. This codes for CSADSAHEQYF.

The V gene is TRBV5-1, the J gene TRBJ1-1; 7 nucleotides match TRBD1. V gave up 2 bases and J gave up 3 bases; unmatched junction bases: 4. The CDR3 totals 14 residues. Germline assignment: CDR1 SGHRS and CDR2 YFSETQ. The CDR3, as DNA: TGCGCCAGCAGCTTTGGAGGGACAGACACTGAAGCTTTCTTT. It specifies CASSFGGTDTEAFF.

Turning to this clone: Other DNA sequences in the sample encode the same CDR3. This chain uses TRBV19 with TRBJ1-5, with 9 bases fitting TRBD1. V gave up 3 bases and J gave up 6 bases; unmatched junction bases: 3. The germline gives CDR1 LNHDA, CDR2 SQIVND (reference sequence). There are 14 residues in the CDR3. The CDR3 loop is CASSITGGGQPQHF. The DNA for the CDR3 is TGTGCCAGTAGTATTACAGGGGGCGGTCAGCCCCAGCATTTT.

V is TRBV18 and J is TRBJ2-3; 11 bases align to TRBD2. J gave up 3 bases and V 1 base, and 3 bases lay outside the gene matches. The CDR3 length is 16 residues. CDR1 KGHSH and CDR2 LQKENI come from the germline V gene. The CDR3, as DNA: TGTGCCAGCTCACCACTTGGGACTAGCGGTACAGATACGCAGTATTTT. Translating it yields CASSPLGTSGTDTQYF. Full variable domain (missing parts from reference TRBV18 and TRBJ2-3): NAGVMQNPRHLVRRRGQEARLRCSPMKGHSHVYWYRQLPEEGLKFMVYLQKENIIDESGMPKERFSAEFPKEGPSILRIQQVVRGDSAAYFCASSPLGTSGTDTQYFGPGTRLTVL.

This chain joins TRBV7-9 and TRBJ2-5, with D possibly TRBD2 on 5 matching bases. V was trimmed by 5 bases and J by 1 base, leaving 11 bases between them. Germline-derived CDR1 and CDR2 are SEHNR and FQNEAQ (reference sequence). This CDR3 is 14 amino acids long. CDR3 in amino acids: CASSPVGSQETQYF. As DNA, the CDR3 is TGTGCCAGCAGCCCCGTGGGGAGCCAAGAGACCCAGTACTTC.

This clone has just a few counts. The V and J genes are TRBV14 and TRBJ2-3; TRBD2 aligns across 11 bases. Germline V lookup: CDR1 SGHDN, CDR2 FVKESK. This CDR3 comprises 16 residues. Losses at the gene ends were 2 bases for V and 2 bases for J; bases not matched to a gene: 3. CDR3: CASSQTSGGFTDTQYF. CDR3 in DNA: TGTGCCAGCAGCCAAACTAGCGGGGGATTCACAGATACGCAGTATTTT. Full variable domain (outside the CDR3, taken from reference TRBV14 and TRBJ2-3): EAGVTQFPSHSVIEKGQTVTLRCDPISGHDNLYWYRRVMGKEIKFLLHFVKESKQDESGMPNNRFLAERTGGTYSTLKVQPAELEDSGVYFCASSQTSGGFTDTQYFGPGTRLTVL.